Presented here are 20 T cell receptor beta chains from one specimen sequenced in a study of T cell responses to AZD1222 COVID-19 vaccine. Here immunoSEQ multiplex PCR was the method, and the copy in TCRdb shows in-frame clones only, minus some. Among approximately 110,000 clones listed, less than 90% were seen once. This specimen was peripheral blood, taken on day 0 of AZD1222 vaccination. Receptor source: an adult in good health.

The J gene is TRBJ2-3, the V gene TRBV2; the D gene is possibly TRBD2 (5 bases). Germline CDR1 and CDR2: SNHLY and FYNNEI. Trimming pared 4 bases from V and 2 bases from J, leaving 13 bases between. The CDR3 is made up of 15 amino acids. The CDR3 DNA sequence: TGTGCCAGCAGTGGGAGAAGGACTTTCACAGATACGCAGTATTTT. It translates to CASSGRRTFTDTQYF.

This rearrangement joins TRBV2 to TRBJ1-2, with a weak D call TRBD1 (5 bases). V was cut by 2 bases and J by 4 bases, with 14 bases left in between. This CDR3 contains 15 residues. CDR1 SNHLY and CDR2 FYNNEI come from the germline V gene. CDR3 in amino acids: CASSEQGRTRYGYTF. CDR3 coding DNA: TGTGCCAGCAGTGAACAGGGCAGAACCCGCTATGGCTACACCTTC.

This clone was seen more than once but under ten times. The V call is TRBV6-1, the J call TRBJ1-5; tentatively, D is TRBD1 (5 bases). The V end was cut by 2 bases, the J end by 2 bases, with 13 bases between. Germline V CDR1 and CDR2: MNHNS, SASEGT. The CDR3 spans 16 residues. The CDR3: CASSESDRRGNQPQHF. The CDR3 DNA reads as TGTGCCAGCAGTGAAAGCGACAGAAGGGGCAATCAGCCCCAGCATTTT.

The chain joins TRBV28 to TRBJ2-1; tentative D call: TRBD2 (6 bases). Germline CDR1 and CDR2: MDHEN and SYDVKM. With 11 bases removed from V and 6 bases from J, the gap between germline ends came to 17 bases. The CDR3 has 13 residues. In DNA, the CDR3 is TGTGCCTACGGGTCGAACGGGGGCAATGAGCAGTTCTTC. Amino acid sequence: CAYGSNGGNEQFF.

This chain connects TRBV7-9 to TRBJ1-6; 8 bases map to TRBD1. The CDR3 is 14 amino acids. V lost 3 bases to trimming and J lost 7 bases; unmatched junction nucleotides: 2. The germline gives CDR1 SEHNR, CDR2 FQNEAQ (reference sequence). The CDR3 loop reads CASSFTGGNSPLHF. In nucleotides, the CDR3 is TGTGCCAGCAGCTTCACAGGGGGGAATTCACCCCTCCACTTT.

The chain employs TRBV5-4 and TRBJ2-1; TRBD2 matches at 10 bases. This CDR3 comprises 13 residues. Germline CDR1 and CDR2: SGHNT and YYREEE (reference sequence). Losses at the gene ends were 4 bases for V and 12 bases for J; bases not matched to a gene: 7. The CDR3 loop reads CASSNLAGDLQFF. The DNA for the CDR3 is TGTGCCAGCAGCAATCTAGCGGGAGATTTGCAGTTCTTC.

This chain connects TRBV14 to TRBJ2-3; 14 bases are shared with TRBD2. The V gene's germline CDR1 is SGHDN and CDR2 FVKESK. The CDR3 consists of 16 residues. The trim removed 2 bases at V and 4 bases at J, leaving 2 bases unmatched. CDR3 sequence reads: CASSQRLAGGPDTQYF. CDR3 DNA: TGTGCCAGCAGCCAAAGACTAGCGGGAGGGCCAGATACGCAGTATTTT.

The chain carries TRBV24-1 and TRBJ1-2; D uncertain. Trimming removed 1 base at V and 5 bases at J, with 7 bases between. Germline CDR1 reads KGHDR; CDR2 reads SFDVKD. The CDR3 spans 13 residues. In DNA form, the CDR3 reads TGTGCCACCAGTGATTTCAAAGGGTATGGCTACACCTTC. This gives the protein CATSDFKGYGYTF.

The DNA for the CDR3 is TGTGCCAGCAGTTACTCGAGCGCGGGAGGAAAGAAGACCCAGTACTTC. It codes for CASSYSSAGGKKTQYF. J is TRBJ2-5 and V is TRBV6-6; 8 bases match TRBD2. J was trimmed by 6 bases and V by 0 bases; bases with no gene match: 9. The CDR3 covers 16 residues. Per germline, CDR1 MNHNY and CDR2 SVGAGI (reference sequence).

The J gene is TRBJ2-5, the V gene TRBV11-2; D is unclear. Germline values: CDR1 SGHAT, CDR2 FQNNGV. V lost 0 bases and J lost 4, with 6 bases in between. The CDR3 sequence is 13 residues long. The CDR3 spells CASSLDPGETQYF. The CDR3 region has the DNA TGTGCCAGCAGCTTAGATCCGGGAGAGACCCAGTACTTC. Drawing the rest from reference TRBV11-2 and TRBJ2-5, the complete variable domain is EAGVAQSPRYKIIEKRQSVAFWCNPISGHATLYWYQQILGQGPKLLIQFQNNGVVDDSQLPKDRFSAERLKGVDSTLKIQPAKLEDSAVYLCASSLDPGETQYFGPGTRLLVL.

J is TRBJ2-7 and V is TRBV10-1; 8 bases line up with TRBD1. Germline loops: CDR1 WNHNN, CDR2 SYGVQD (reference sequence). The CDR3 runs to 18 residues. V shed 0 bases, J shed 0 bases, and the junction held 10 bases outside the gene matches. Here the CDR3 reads CASSESKFRGTGSYEQYF. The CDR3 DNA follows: TGCGCCAGCAGTGAGTCGAAGTTTAGGGGGACAGGCTCCTACGAGCAGTACTTC.

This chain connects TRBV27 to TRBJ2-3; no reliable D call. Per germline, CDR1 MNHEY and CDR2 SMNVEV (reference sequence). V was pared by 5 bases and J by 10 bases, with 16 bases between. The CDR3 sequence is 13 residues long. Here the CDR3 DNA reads TGTGCCAGCAGTCCGGCCCCCCGCTTACCGCAGTATTTT. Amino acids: CASSPAPRLPQYF.

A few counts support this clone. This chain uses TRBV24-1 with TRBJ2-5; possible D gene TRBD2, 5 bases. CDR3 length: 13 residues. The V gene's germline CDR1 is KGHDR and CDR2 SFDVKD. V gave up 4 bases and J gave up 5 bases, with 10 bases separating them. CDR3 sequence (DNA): TGTGCCACCAGTGAGAGGTGGAGGGAGACCCAGTACTTC. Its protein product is CATSERWRETQYF.

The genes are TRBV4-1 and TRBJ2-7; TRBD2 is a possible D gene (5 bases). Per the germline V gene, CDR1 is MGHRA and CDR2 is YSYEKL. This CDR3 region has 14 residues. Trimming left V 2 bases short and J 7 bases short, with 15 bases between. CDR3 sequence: CASSQYEGTDEQYF. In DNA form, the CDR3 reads TGCGCCAGCAGCCAATATGAGGGAACGGATGAGCAGTACTTC.

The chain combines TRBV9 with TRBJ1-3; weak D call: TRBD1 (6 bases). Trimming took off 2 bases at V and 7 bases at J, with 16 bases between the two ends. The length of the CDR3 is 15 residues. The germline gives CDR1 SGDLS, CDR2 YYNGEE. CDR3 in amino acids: CASSVSPIGGNTIYF. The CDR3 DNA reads TGTGCCAGCAGCGTGAGCCCAATAGGGGGGAACACCATATATTTT.

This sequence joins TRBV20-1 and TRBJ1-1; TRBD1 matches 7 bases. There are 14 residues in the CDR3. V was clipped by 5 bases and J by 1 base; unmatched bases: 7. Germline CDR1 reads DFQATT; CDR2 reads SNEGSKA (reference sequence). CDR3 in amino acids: CSARDRVTNTEAFF. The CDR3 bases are TGCAGTGCTCGTGACAGGGTAACGAACACTGAAGCTTTCTTT.

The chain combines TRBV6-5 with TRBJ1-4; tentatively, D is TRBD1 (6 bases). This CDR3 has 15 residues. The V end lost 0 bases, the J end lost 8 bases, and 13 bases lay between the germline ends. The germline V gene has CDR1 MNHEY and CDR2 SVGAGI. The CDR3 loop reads CASSYSTGYLEKLFF. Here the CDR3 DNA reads TGTGCCAGCAGTTACTCGACAGGTTACCTAGAAAAACTGTTTTTT.

The CDR3 loop reads CASSVVAGSSYNEQFF. CDR3 in DNA: TGTGCCAGCAGCGTGGTAGCGGGTAGCTCCTACAATGAGCAGTTCTTC. The V and J genes are TRBV9 and TRBJ2-1; 7 bases are shared with TRBD2. V trimming: 2 bases; J trimming: 0 bases; junction bases outside the gene matches: 5. Germline loops: CDR1 SGDLS, CDR2 YYNGEE. This CDR3 comprises 16 residues.

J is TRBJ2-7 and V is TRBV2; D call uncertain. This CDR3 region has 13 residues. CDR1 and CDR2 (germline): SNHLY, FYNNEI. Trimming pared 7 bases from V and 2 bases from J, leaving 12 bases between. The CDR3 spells CASTEDVPYEQYF. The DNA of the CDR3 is TGTGCCAGCACGGAAGACGTTCCCTACGAGCAGTACTTC. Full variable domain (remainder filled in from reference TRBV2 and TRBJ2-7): EPEVTQTPSHQVTQMGQEVILRCVPISNHLYFYWYRQILGQKVEFLVSFYNNEISEKSEIFDDQFSVERPDGSNFTLKIRSTKLEDSAMYFCASTEDVPYEQYFGPGTRLTVT.

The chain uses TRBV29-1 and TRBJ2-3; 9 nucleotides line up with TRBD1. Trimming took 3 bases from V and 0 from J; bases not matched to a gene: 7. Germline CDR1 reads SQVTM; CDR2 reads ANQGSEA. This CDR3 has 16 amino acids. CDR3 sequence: CSVERAQGASTDTQYF. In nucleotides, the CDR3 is TGCAGCGTTGAGAGGGCACAGGGGGCCAGCACAGATACGCAGTATTTT.